The rows below give T cell receptor beta chains drawn from one sample of a study of identical twins. TCRdb independently ran MiXCR on the 5' RACE reads; one entry per CDR3 protein. Seen here are a few hundred thousand distinct CDR3 sequences, roughly 9.8% observed once, and the top ten hold around 7.1%. These data are also associated with another study on yellow fever vaccine responses in identical twins.

The sample taken for sequencing was CD8+ T cells sorted from blood. The receptors were gathered from a woman aged 18-29 years in good health. The CDR3 runs from the conserved cysteine through the conserved F or W. D genes are given only for firm matches. Clone size appears in some rows only: once, few, many, or a class for an expanded clone.

many | TRBJ2-1 | TRBD1 | TRBV5-1 | 16 | CASSLEATGGYNEQFF | TGCGCCAGCAGCTTGGAAGCGACAGGGGGGTACAATGAGCAGTTCTTC
few | TRBJ1-1 | NA | TRBV4-2 | 17 | CASSQLSLAAGNTEAFF | TGTGCCAGCAGCCAACTATCTCTGGCTGCGGGCAACACTGAAGCTTTCTTT
NA | TRBJ2-3 | NA | TRBV29-1 | 13 | CSATGWNTDTQYF | TGCAGCGCGACAGGATGGAACACAGATACGCAGTATTTT
NA | TRBJ2-2 | NA | TRBV5-1 | 15 | CASSLWYRDPGELFF | TGCGCCAGCAGCTTGTGGTACAGGGATCCCGGGGAGCTGTTTTTT
many | TRBJ2-3 | NA | TRBV9 | 16 | CASSVGARLETDTQYF | TGTGCCAGCAGCGTAGGGGCGAGACTAGAGACAGATACGCAGTATTTT
few | TRBJ2-6 | NA | TRBV7-2 | 18 | CASSLAPGGAEGANVLTF | TGTGCCAGCAGCTTAGCGCCGGGGGGCGCAGAGGGGGCCAACGTCCTGACTTTC
NA | TRBJ2-7 | TRBD2 | TRBV7-2 | 16 | CASSLLGLAGGDEQYF | TGTGCCAGCAGCCTACTCGGACTAGCGGGGGGGGACGAGCAGTACTTC
few | TRBJ2-5 | TRBD2 | TRBV20-1 | 16 | CSARDRVAGPKETQYF | TGCAGTGCTAGAGATCGGGTAGCGGGACCTAAAGAGACCCAGTACTTC
many | TRBJ2-5 | NA | TRBV5-6 | 16 | CASSLGSMMYQETQYF | TGTGCCAGCAGCTTGGGCTCAATGATGTACCAAGAGACCCAGTACTTC
NA | TRBJ2-3 | TRBD1 | TRBV28 | 14 | CASSVRQGTDTQYF | TGTGCCAGCAGCGTCAGACAGGGGACAGATACGCAGTATTTT
once | TRBJ2-7 | NA | TRBV28 | 13 | CASSSRDAPQQYF | TGTGCCAGCAGTTCACGGGACGCCCCTCAGCAGTACTTC
many | TRBJ2-7 | TRBD2 | TRBV7-2 | 15 | CASSLGLAGVYEQYF | TGTGCCAGCAGCTTAGGTCTAGCGGGAGTGTACGAGCAGTACTTC
many | TRBJ2-7 | NA | TRBV10-3 | 14 | CAISDQGSSYEQYF | TGTGCCATCAGTGATCAGGGAAGCTCCTACGAGCAGTACTTC
few | TRBJ2-7 | NA | TRBV7-9 | 14 | CASSLALSTYEQYF | TGTGCCAGCAGCTTAGCTTTGTCCACCTACGAGCAGTACTTC
many | TRBJ2-4 | TRBD1 | TRBV12-3/TRBV12-4 | 12 | CASSFGDSIQYF | TGTGCCAGCAGTTTCGGGGACAGCATTCAGTACTTC
few | TRBJ2-2 | NA | TRBV20-1 | 16 | CSARDLGGAYTGELFF | TGCAGTGCTAGAGACCTCGGCGGGGCCTACACCGGGGAGCTGTTTTTT
many | TRBJ2-1 | NA | TRBV10-3 | 14 | CAISGDFSYNEQFF | TGTGCCATCAGTGGAGACTTCTCCTACAATGAGCAGTTCTTC
NA | TRBJ2-7 | TRBD1 | TRBV5-1 | 18 | CASSLSLPPTTGVDDQYF | TGCGCCAGCAGCTTGTCTCTGCCGCCGACGACAGGGGTGGACGATCAGTACTTC
NA | TRBJ2-1 | NA | TRBV7-9 | 16 | CASSLGGQGISDEQFF | TGTGCCAGCAGCTTAGGGGGGCAGGGTATAAGCGATGAGCAGTTCTTC
NA | TRBJ2-7 | TRBD2 | TRBV11-1 | 19 | CASSFSYGPYSQRDYEQYF | TGTGCCAGCAGCTTTTCGTATGGGCCGTATAGCCAGCGGGACTACGAGCAGTACTTC
many | TRBJ2-1 | NA | TRBV4-3 | 14 | CASPQTADNNEQFF | TGCGCCAGCCCCCAAACAGCGGATAACAATGAGCAGTTCTTC
few | TRBJ2-7 | TRBD1 | TRBV4-1 | 16 | CASSHPGQGAHYEQYF | TGCGCCAGCAGCCACCCCGGACAGGGGGCCCACTACGAGCAGTACTTC
few | TRBJ2-3 | NA | TRBV27 | 15 | CASSHSASSTDTQYF | TGTGCCAGCAGTCACTCCGCATCTAGCACAGATACGCAGTATTTT